A single sample gave rise to the 22 T cell receptor beta chains below, sequenced in a study of blood T cells in healthy people across ages. A second PCR, run for roughly 7 to 12 cycles, used a sample-barcoded 5' primer plus a J-beta primer mix. TCRdb reprocessed the 5' RACE reads with MiXCR, giving one entry per CDR3 protein. The sample contains 700,000 to 850,000 distinct CDR3 sequences, roughly 50% of which appear only once. Sequenced material: blood. The receptor source for this set is an elderly man in good health.

The chain couples TRBV7-2 to TRBJ2-1; D is perhaps TRBD1 or TRBD2 (5 bases each). With 5 bases removed from V and 5 bases from J, the gap between germline ends came to 10 bases. CDR3 size: 13 residues. Germline CDR1 and CDR2: SGHTA and FQGNSA. The CDR3 nucleotides read TGTACCAGCAGCCGGGACCGCAACAATGAGCAGTTCTTC. This sequence encodes CTSSRDRNNEQFF. The full variable domain, in which reference TRBV7-2 and TRBJ2-1 provide the parts outside the CDR3, is GAGVSQSPSNKVTEKGKDVELRCDPISGHTALYWYRQSLGQGLEFLIYFQGNSAPDKSGLPSDRFSAERTGGSVSTLTIQRTQQEDSAVYLCTSSRDRNNEQFFGPGTRLTVL.

The V and J genes are TRBV4-2 and TRBJ1-2; the D is unclear. Trimming took off 1 base at V and 3 bases at J, with 15 bases between the two ends. The length of the CDR3 is 16 residues. Per germline, CDR1 LGHNA and CDR2 YNFKEQ. CDR3 amino acids: CASSQGLFRRDYGYTF. For the CDR3, the DNA is TGTGCCAGCAGCCAAGGTCTTTTCAGGAGAGACTATGGCTACACCTTC.

This chain links TRBV2 with TRBJ2-7; 7 positions agree with TRBD1. CDR1 is SNHLY and CDR2 is FYNNEI in the germline V gene. The trim removed 9 bases at V and 2 bases at J, leaving 4 bases unmatched. The length of the CDR3 is 12 residues. CDR3 sequence (DNA): TGTGCCAGGGGCAGGGGGACCTACGAGCAGTACTTC. It translates to CARGRGTYEQYF.

The chain combines TRBV7-9 with TRBJ2-3; D might be TRBD1 (6 bases). Looked up from germline, CDR1 is SEHNR and CDR2 is FQNEAQ (reference sequence). The germline V and J ends were trimmed by 3 bases and 14 bases, with 30 bases remaining between them. CDR3 length: 17 amino acids. The CDR3 protein is CASSLSLGRGFHRDAYF. The CDR3 DNA reads TGTGCCAGCAGCTTGAGCCTAGGAAGGGGGTTTCACAGAGACGCGTATTTT.

This clonotype was seen only a few times. The V and J genes are TRBV20-1 and TRBJ2-1, with 8 bases lining up with TRBD2. In germline, CDR1 is DFQATT, CDR2 SNEGSKA (reference sequence). This CDR3 is built from 15 residues. The trim removed 2 bases at V and 7 bases at J, leaving 10 bases unmatched. The CDR3 reads CSARNAGGPQNEQFF. In DNA, the CDR3 is TGCAGTGCTAGAAATGCGGGAGGCCCCCAAAATGAGCAGTTCTTC.

The chain recombines TRBV28 with TRBJ2-7; the D gene is possibly TRBD1 (7 bases). The CDR3 length is 15 residues. Germline CDR1 and CDR2: MDHEN and SYDVKM. The ends were cut back, 7 bases at V and 0 bases at J, with 16 bases in the middle. The CDR3 protein is CASKGAGPPSYEQYF. CDR3 nucleotides: TGTGCCAGCAAGGGGGCGGGACCGCCCTCCTACGAGCAGTACTTC.

This chain links TRBV12-3 or TRBV12-4 with TRBJ2-7; TRBD1 matches 7 bases. The CDR3 has 14 residues. V shed 6 bases, J shed 2 bases, and the junction held 7 bases outside the gene matches. The CDR3 protein is CASRRTGLPYEQYF. In nucleotides, the CDR3 is TGTGCCAGCAGGCGGACAGGCCTTCCCTACGAGCAGTACTTC.

The CDR3 here is CATSTGTGISSSYNEQFF. The CDR3 DNA reads as TGTGCCACCAGCACCGGGACAGGAATTTCGAGCTCCTACAATGAGCAGTTCTTC. V is TRBV24-1 and J is TRBJ2-1, with 8 bases fitting TRBD1. The germline gives CDR1 KGHDR, CDR2 SFDVKD. The CDR3 loop spans 18 amino acids. Unmatched junction bases numbered 13, after V lost 7 bases and J lost 0 bases.

The chain is built from TRBV20-1 and TRBJ2-7; the match to TRBD2 covers 11 bases. Germline V gives CDR1 DFQATT, CDR2 SNEGSKA (reference sequence). The CDR3 loop spans 17 amino acids. The V segment lost 0 bases and the J segment 1 base; nucleotides outside the gene matches: 8. CDR3 in amino acids: CSARDSTSGSKSYEQYF. CDR3 DNA sequence: TGCAGTGCTAGAGATTCTACTAGCGGGAGTAAGTCCTACGAGCAGTACTTC.

For this clonotype: At one end, the junction sequence differs from germline, possibly due to a read error. The chain couples TRBV27 to TRBJ2-1; no reliable D call. This CDR3 region has 12 residues. Germline CDR1 MNHEY, CDR2 SMNVEV (reference sequence). CDR3: CAAWGPYNGQFF. The CDR3 nucleotides read TGTGCTGCTTGGGGTCCCTACAATGGGCAGTTCTTC.

This clonotype was counted between two and nine times. The rearrangement links TRBV7-9 to TRBJ2-1; TRBD2 matches at 10 bases. The CDR3 is made up of 14 amino acids. Germline values: CDR1 SEHNR, CDR2 FQNEAQ (reference sequence). The J segment lost 8 bases and the V segment lost 5 bases, leaving 6 bases of the junction unmatched. CDR3 protein: CASSQSGRADEQFF. The CDR3 nucleotides read TGTGCCAGCAGCCAGAGCGGGAGGGCGGATGAGCAGTTCTTC.

This chain connects TRBV7-9 to TRBJ2-7; a possible D gene is TRBD1 (5 bases). This CDR3 has 14 amino acids. V was cut by 1 base and J by 2 bases, with 9 bases left in between. Germline V gives CDR1 SEHNR, CDR2 FQNEAQ (reference sequence). CDR3 sequence (DNA): TGTGCCAGCAGCTTAGTAGACAGTACCTACGAGCAGTACTTC. Protein: CASSLVDSTYEQYF.

The chain joins TRBV2 to TRBJ2-1, with TRBD2 matching 9 bases. Trimming at V came to 10 bases and at J to 8 bases, leaving 12 bases not matched to a gene. In germline, CDR1 is SNHLY, CDR2 FYNNEI. The CDR3 is 14 amino acids. The CDR3: CANQRSGGIDEQFF. As DNA, the CDR3 is TGTGCCAACCAACGAAGCGGGGGGATAGATGAGCAGTTCTTC.

V is TRBV6-6 and J is TRBJ2-3, with TRBD2 matching over 7 bases. CDR1 and CDR2 from the germline V gene are MNHNY and SVGAGI (reference sequence). The junction had 5 bases not matched to a gene; V was cut back by 4 bases and J by 4 bases. The CDR3 is 14 amino acids. The CDR3 DNA reads as TGTGCCAGCAGTTGGGGCGGGAGCGCAGATACGCAGTATTTT. This translates into CASSWGGSADTQYF.

This clonotype was counted a few times. The rearrangement uses TRBV7-2 and TRBJ2-1; 14 nucleotides match TRBD2. CDR1 is SGHTA and CDR2 is FQGNSA in the germline V gene. The V segment lost 5 bases and the J segment 6 bases; nucleotides outside the gene matches: 6. The CDR3 is 16 residues long. CDR3 in amino acids: CASSATGTSGGNEQFF. The CDR3 region has the DNA TGTGCCAGCAGCGCAACCGGGACTAGCGGGGGCAATGAGCAGTTCTTC. The full variable domain, in which reference TRBV7-2 and TRBJ2-1 provide the parts outside the CDR3, is GAGVSQSPSNKVTEKGKDVELRCDPISGHTALYWYRQSLGQGLEFLIYFQGNSAPDKSGLPSDRFSAERTGGSVSTLTIQRTQQEDSAVYLCASSATGTSGGNEQFFGPGTRLTVL.

This clonotype showed up many times. This chain uses TRBV29-1 with TRBJ2-5; 7 bases line up with TRBD2. Germline V CDR1 and CDR2: SQVTM, ANQGSEA. The CDR3 consists of 12 residues. The J segment lost 1 base and the V segment lost 6 bases, leaving 2 bases of the junction unmatched. CDR3 sequence reads: CSVSSGQETQYF. CDR3 DNA sequence: TGCAGCGTATCTAGCGGCCAAGAGACCCAGTACTTC.

This clonotype was counted a single time. The V and J genes are TRBV7-3 and TRBJ2-5; 7 bases align to TRBD1. In germline, CDR1 is SGHTA, CDR2 FQGTGA. The CDR3 loop spans 14 amino acids. V lost 3 bases, J lost 11 bases, and 12 bases stayed unmatched. The CDR3: CASSLERGLREQYF. CDR3 nucleotide sequence: TGTGCCAGCAGCTTGGAAAGGGGGCTGAGGGAGCAGTACTTC.

J is TRBJ2-2 and V is TRBV21-1. TRBV21-1 is a listed pseudogene. This CDR3 comprises 15 residues. The CDR3 sequence is CASSEGRQNTGELFF. CDR3 bases: TGTGCCAGCAGCGAAGGGCGGCAGAACACCGGGGAGCTGTTTTTT.

This clonotype came up once. V gene TRBV20-1 combines with J gene TRBJ2-3; 10 bases agree with TRBD1. This CDR3 has 14 amino acids. V lost 6 bases and J lost 1; bases outside the gene matches: 4. Germline CDR1 DFQATT, CDR2 SNEGSKA (reference sequence). CDR3 nucleotide sequence: TGCAGTGCCGGACAGGGGGGCGGCACAGATACGCAGTATTTT. Translated, it gives CSAGQGGGTDTQYF.

This chain joins TRBV5-1 and TRBJ1-4; D perhaps matches TRBD1 (5 bases). Trimming left V 4 bases short and J 3 bases short, with 10 bases between. CDR3 size: 14 residues. From germline, CDR1 is SGHRS and CDR2 YFSETQ. The CDR3: CASSPVGPNEKLFF. The CDR3 DNA is TGCGCCAGCAGCCCGGTGGGGCCTAATGAAAAACTGTTTTTT.

The chain links TRBV4-1 to TRBJ1-4; a possible D gene is TRBD1 (5 bases). Germline loops: CDR1 MGHRA, CDR2 YSYEKL. The ends were cut back, 2 bases at V and 7 bases at J, with 14 bases in the middle. This CDR3 region has 15 residues. The CDR3 DNA sequence: TGCGCCAGCAGCCAATCAGGGTTGAGCGGTGAAAAACTGTTTTTT. Its protein product is CASSQSGLSGEKLFF.

The chain recombines TRBV6-1 with TRBJ2-5; no clear D. Germline values: CDR1 MNHNS, CDR2 SASEGT. The CDR3 extends over 11 amino acids. V dropped 7 bases and J dropped 3 bases, with 6 bases sitting between them. The CDR3 loop reads CASTHKETQYF. CDR3 in DNA: TGTGCCAGCACCCATAAAGAGACCCAGTACTTC.